Each of the 29 T cell receptor beta chains below was sequenced from the same sample in a study of T cells in Graves' hyperthyroidism and ophthalmopathy. RNA transcripts served as the template for amplifying TCR beta CDR3 regions. RT-PCR in the first round (using the HTBI primer set) targeted the TCR CDR3. TCRdb redid the calling of the multiplex PCR reads with MiXCR, one entry per CDR3 protein. The profile shows 600,000 to 700,000 distinct CDR3 sequences, about 14% of them singletons. The sequencing sample was made of blood. These receptors were obtained from a woman aged 35 to 49 with Graves' ophthalmopathy.

This chain joins TRBV20-1 and TRBJ2-7, with D tentatively TRBD2 (5 bases). The CDR3 length is 13 residues. Trimming removed 8 bases at V and 4 bases at J, with 18 bases between. Per germline, CDR1 DFQATT and CDR2 SNEGSKA (reference sequence). CDR3 in DNA: TGCAGTCCTCAGTCGGCTAGCCGGTACGAGCAGTACTTC. This gives the protein CSPQSASRYEQYF.

This clonotype was picked up many times. The chain is built from TRBV12-3 or TRBV12-4 and TRBJ1-6; D possibly corresponds to TRBD1 (5 bases). V was cut by 3 bases and J by 7 bases, with 10 bases left in between. This CDR3 is built from 14 residues. CDR3 protein: CASSLGVVNSPLHF. The CDR3 DNA follows: TGTGCCAGCAGTTTGGGGGTTGTGAATTCACCCCTCCACTTT.

As DNA, the CDR3 is TGTGCCAGCAGTCGGACAGGCACTGGAAACACCATATATTTT. Protein: CASSRTGTGNTIYF. J is TRBJ1-3 and V is TRBV6-1; 7 bases line up with TRBD1. The junction had 3 bases not matched to a gene; V was cut back by 5 bases and J by 2 bases. The CDR3 has 14 residues. The germline CDR1 and CDR2 sequences are MNHNS and SASEGT.

A note on this clonotype: A much larger clone sits a single nucleotide away, making a read error possible. This chain joins TRBV6-5 and TRBJ1-2, with 8 bases identical to TRBD1. The CDR3 consists of 14 residues. Germline V gene sequence: CDR1 MNHEY, CDR2 SVGAGI. The CDR3: CASSYSTGDRKREF. The DNA for the CDR3 is TGTGCCAGCAGTTACTCAACGGGGGACAGGAAGAGGGAGTTC.

This clonotype has only a few counts. The junction and the germline gene differ at one end; a read error may be behind it. This rearrangement joins TRBV29-1 to TRBJ1-1, with TRBD1 as a possible D gene (5 bases). The CDR3 extends over 12 amino acids. Germline V gives CDR1 SQVTM, CDR2 ANQGSEA. The CDR3 DNA follows: TGCAGCGGCCGGGACTTGAACACTGAGGCTTTCTTT. Protein: CSGRDLNTEAFF.

This clonotype showed up many times. This sequence joins TRBV20-1 and TRBJ2-2; D may be TRBD1 or TRBD2 (5 bases each). Trimming removed 6 bases from V and 0 bases from J, with 20 bases in between. Germline-derived CDR1 and CDR2 are DFQATT and SNEGSKA (reference sequence). The CDR3 loop spans 17 amino acids. CDR3 protein: CSAPKRGFTANTGELFF. The CDR3 DNA follows: TGCAGTGCACCTAAGAGGGGCTTTACAGCGAACACCGGGGAGCTGTTTTTT.

In its sample, this clonotype was seen a few times. A much larger clone lies a single base off, so this may be a read error. The chain links TRBV20-1 to TRBJ2-7, with 7 bases aligning to TRBD2. There are 16 residues in the CDR3. Per germline, CDR1 DFQATT and CDR2 SNEGSKA (reference sequence). After removal of 6 bases from V and 7 bases from J, the junction contained 21 bases not matched to a gene. DNA for the CDR3: TGCAGTGCCTCCGGACTAGATGAGGGTCGGTTTGGGGAGCAGTACTTC. This gives the protein CSASGLDEGRFGEQYF.

This clonotype came up a few times. V and J are TRBV18 and TRBJ2-7, with 10 bases that match TRBD2. The CDR3 runs 14 residues. CDR1 and CDR2 (germline): KGHSH, LQKENI. V dropped 5 bases and J dropped 4; count of bases not matched to a gene: 5. The DNA for the CDR3 is TGTGCCAGCTCAATGGCTAGCGGGAGTTACGAGCAGTACTTC. Protein product: CASSMASGSYEQYF.

The CDR3 loop is CASSIETGFNYGYTF. In DNA, the CDR3 is TGTGCCAGTAGTATCGAGACAGGGTTCAACTATGGCTACACCTTC. The chain uses TRBV19 and TRBJ1-2; TRBD1 matches 7 bases. Trimming at V came to 3 bases and at J to 2 bases, leaving 6 bases not matched to a gene. CDR3 size: 15 residues. In germline, CDR1 is LNHDA, CDR2 SQIVND (reference sequence).

This clonotype was picked up many times. This sequence joins TRBV25-1 and TRBJ1-5; a possible D gene is TRBD1 (5 bases). Between the trimmed V and J ends, which lost 2 bases and 0 bases, there was a span of 8 bases. The CDR3 length is 15 residues. CDR1 is MGHDK and CDR2 is SYGVNS in the germline V gene. The CDR3 sequence is CASSEEGHSNQPQHF. The CDR3 DNA reads TGTGCCAGCAGTGAAGAGGGGCATAGCAATCAGCCCCAGCATTTT.

The chain carries TRBV20-1 and TRBJ1-2, with TRBD1 matching 9 bases. Germline CDR1 reads DFQATT; CDR2 reads SNEGSKA (reference sequence). The V segment lost 1 base and the J segment 7 bases; nucleotides outside the gene matches: 7. The CDR3 consists of 14 residues. In DNA, the CDR3 is TGCAGTGCTAGAGCTGGGACAGGGTTATTTGGCTACACCTTC. As protein: CSARAGTGLFGYTF.

This clonotype was seen at least ten times. The V gene is TRBV28, the J gene TRBJ2-7; 7 nucleotides line up with TRBD1. V lost 4 bases, J lost 3 bases, and 9 bases stayed unmatched. The CDR3 is made up of 15 amino acids. The V gene's germline CDR1 is MDHEN and CDR2 SYDVKM. CDR3: CASSSFDREHYEQYF. The CDR3 bases are TGTGCCAGCAGTTCCTTCGACAGGGAGCACTACGAGCAGTACTTC.

The rearrangement links TRBV6-1 to TRBJ1-1, with 8 bases lining up with TRBD1. CDR1 is MNHNS and CDR2 is SASEGT in the germline V gene. The CDR3 has 15 residues. The V gene end was trimmed by 6 bases and the J gene end by 2 bases; junction bases not matched to a gene: 8. CDR3 sequence reads: CASRESGTGNTEAFF. DNA of the CDR3: TGTGCCAGCAGGGAATCCGGGACAGGAAACACTGAAGCTTTCTTT.

This clonotype has at least ten counts. The chain has TRBV12-3 or TRBV12-4 and TRBJ2-7, with 7 bases identical to TRBD2. The trim removed 7 bases at V and 2 bases at J, leaving 14 bases unmatched. This CDR3 has 16 residues. The CDR3 protein is CASTSRIGRKAYEQYF. The CDR3 DNA sequence: TGTGCCAGCACCTCCCGGATCGGGAGGAAGGCCTACGAGCAGTACTTC.

CDR3 sequence reads: CASSSPGTSGAYEQYF. Written as DNA, the CDR3 is TGTGCCAGCAGTTCTCCCGGGACTAGCGGTGCCTACGAGCAGTACTTC. The chain couples TRBV12-3 or TRBV12-4 to TRBJ2-7; TRBD2 agrees at 11 bases. The CDR3 extends over 16 amino acids. V trimming: 4 bases; J trimming: 2 bases; junction bases outside the gene matches: 7.

This clonotype was seen at least ten times. The chain uses TRBV5-1 and TRBJ1-1; 9 nucleotides agree with TRBD1. Germline loops: CDR1 SGHRS, CDR2 YFSETQ. Losses at the gene ends were 4 bases for V and 2 bases for J; bases not matched to a gene: 9. The CDR3 is made up of 16 amino acids. The CDR3 sequence is CASSLRQGEINTEAFF. For the CDR3, the DNA is TGCGCCAGCAGCCTCCGACAGGGGGAGATTAACACTGAAGCTTTCTTT.

In its sample, this clonotype was seen many times. The chain carries TRBV28 and TRBJ1-1; D is undetermined. Germline V gene lookup returns CDR1 MDHEN and CDR2 SYDVKM. The CDR3 length is 13 residues. The germline V and J ends were trimmed by 2 bases and 5 bases, with 9 bases remaining between them. The CDR3 reads CASSLRSTTEAFF. The CDR3 bases are TGTGCCAGCAGTTTACGGTCGACAACTGAAGCTTTCTTT.

This chain connects TRBV29-1 to TRBJ1-2; no clear D gene. This CDR3 spans 14 amino acids. Germline CDR1 is SQVTM and CDR2 is ANQGSEA. V was pared by 7 bases and J by 1 base, with 16 bases between. Written as DNA, the CDR3 is TGCAGCGCCCGGACTACAGACCTTAACTATGGCTACACCTTC. Protein sequence: CSARTTDLNYGYTF. The full variable domain, its missing parts supplied by reference TRBV29-1 and TRBJ1-2, is SAVISQKPSRDICQRGTSLTIQCQVDSQVTMMFWYRQQPGQSLTLIATANQGSEATYESGFVIDKFPISRPNLTFSTLTVSNMSPEDSSIYLCSARTTDLNYGYTFGSGTRLTVV.

At least ten counts were recorded for this clonotype. This chain connects TRBV7-3 to TRBJ2-7, with TRBD2 identical over 10 bases. Per the germline V gene, CDR1 is SGHTA and CDR2 is FQGTGA. The V and J ends lost 1 base and 5 bases, in that order; junction bases with no gene match: 5. CDR3 size: 15 residues. DNA of the CDR3: TGTGCCAGCAGCTTAATGCCCGGACTAGCGGACGAGCAGTACTTC. Protein: CASSLMPGLADEQYF.

This clonotype has ten or more counts. The chain links TRBV6-2 or TRBV6-3 to TRBJ1-2; D unresolved. CDR3 length: 13 amino acids. Per the germline V gene, CDR1 is MNHEY and CDR2 is SVGEGT. The V end was cut by 10 bases, the J end by 5 bases, with 17 bases between. The CDR3 DNA is TGTGCCACCTCGTGGTCCGGCGGTTATGGCTACACCTTC. Its protein is CATSWSGGYGYTF.

This clonotype has only a few counts. Given a much more abundant clone one base away, this may be a read error. The V gene is TRBV12-3 or TRBV12-4, the J gene TRBJ1-5, with D hard to call. The V end lost 5 bases, the J end lost 4 bases, and 9 bases lay between the germline ends. This CDR3 is 13 amino acids long. The CDR3 region is CASSDLLNQPQHF. Here the CDR3 DNA reads TGTGCCAGCAGTGATTTGCTAAATCAGCCCCAGCATTTT.

The chain is built from TRBV19 and TRBJ2-7; D is uncertain. Trimming stripped 1 base from V and 3 bases from J, with 7 bases between. The CDR3 has 13 residues. Germline CDR1 LNHDA, CDR2 SQIVND (reference sequence). CDR3 in amino acids: CASSIGPYYEQYF. CDR3 coding DNA: TGTGCCAGTAGTATAGGGCCCTACTACGAGCAGTACTTC.

This clonotype was seen ten or more times. V gene TRBV12-5 combines with J gene TRBJ2-7, with 10 bases aligning to TRBD1. V shed 1 base, J shed 4 bases, and the junction held 1 base outside the gene matches. CDR3 size: 14 residues. The V gene's germline CDR1 is LGHNT and CDR2 FRNRAP. As DNA, the CDR3 is TGTGCTAGTGGTTTGGGACAGGGGGCTTACGAGCAGTACTTC. It specifies CASGLGQGAYEQYF. The full variable domain, rest sourced from reference TRBV12-5 and TRBJ2-7, is DARVTQTPRHKVTEMGQEVTMRCQPILGHNTVFWYRQTMMQGLELLAYFRNRAPLDDSGMPKDRFSAEMPDATLATLKIQPSEPRDSAVYFCASGLGQGAYEQYFGPGTRLTVT.

This clonotype was recorded at least ten times. The genes are TRBV6-4 and TRBJ1-2, with D tentatively TRBD1 (5 bases). The CDR3 is 14 residues long. Trimming took off 3 bases at V and 6 bases at J, with 14 bases between the two ends. CDR1 and CDR2 (germline): MRHNA, SNTAGT. The CDR3: CASSETGDSDGYTF. For the CDR3, the DNA is TGTGCCAGCAGTGAAACAGGCGATAGCGATGGCTACACCTTC.

This clonotype was picked up many times. V is TRBV19 and J is TRBJ2-7, with 11 bases fitting TRBD2. The CDR3 extends over 15 amino acids. The V gene end was trimmed by 6 bases and the J gene end by 2 bases; junction bases not matched to a gene: 6. Germline lookup yields CDR1 LNHDA and CDR2 SQIVND (reference sequence). The CDR3: CASSLTSGAAYEQYF. The CDR3 region has the DNA TGTGCCAGTAGCTTGACTAGCGGGGCCGCCTACGAGCAGTACTTC.

This clonotype occurred many times. The chain links TRBV6-1 to TRBJ1-3; 7 bases align to TRBD1. After removal of 6 bases from V and 3 bases from J, the junction contained 11 bases not matched to a gene. CDR1 and CDR2 (germline): MNHNS, SASEGT. This CDR3 is built from 16 residues. The CDR3 sequence is CASRPDRAYGGNTIYF. The CDR3 DNA reads TGTGCCAGCAGGCCAGACAGGGCTTACGGTGGAAACACCATATATTTT.

This rearrangement joins TRBV28 to TRBJ1-5, with D perhaps TRBD1 (5 bases). This CDR3 region has 15 residues. Trimming stripped 3 bases from V and 2 bases from J, with 11 bases between. Germline CDR1 reads MDHEN; CDR2 reads SYDVKM. The CDR3 DNA follows: TGTGCCAGCAGTTTGGTGGGGCGCGGCAATCAGCCCCAGCATTTT. It translates to CASSLVGRGNQPQHF. The full variable domain, completed using reference TRBV28 and TRBJ1-5, is DVKVTQSSRYLVKRTGEKVFLECVQDMDHENMFWYRQDPGLGLRLIYFSYDVKMKEKGDIPEGYSVSREKKERFSLILESASTNQTSMYLCASSLVGRGNQPQHFGDGTRLSIL.

This clonotype showed up many times. This rearrangement joins TRBV7-8 to TRBJ1-1; maybe TRBD1 (5 bases). Germline assignment: CDR1 SGHVS and CDR2 FQNEAQ. This CDR3 has 13 amino acids. V lost 2 bases and J lost 9, with 13 bases in between. Here the CDR3 reads CASSLRGGGKAFF. In nucleotides, the CDR3 is TGTGCCAGCAGCTTACGGGGGGGAGGTAAAGCTTTCTTT.

At least ten counts were recorded for this clonotype. The chain links TRBV5-4 to TRBJ1-2; D unclear. V gave up 0 bases and J gave up 5 bases, with 11 bases separating them. From germline, CDR1 is SGHNT and CDR2 YYREEE (reference sequence). CDR3 length: 14 amino acids. The CDR3: CASSLASGIYGYTF. The CDR3 nucleotides read TGTGCCAGCAGCTTGGCGTCGGGGATTTATGGCTACACCTTC.